This is a list of T cell receptor beta chains from one sample in a study of blood T cell repertoires in COVID-19. The protocol was immunoSEQ multiplex PCR, while the TCRdb copy is restricted to in-frame clones and leaves out a portion. Here the sample spans 140,000 to 150,000 clones, 80% being singletons. Sequencing input: peripheral blood. These TCRs come from a woman aged 45-65 years with acute or convalescent COVID-19. CDR3s include the opening cysteine and the closing phenylalanine or tryptophan. The D gene is left open where the match is weak. Only some rows state a clone size, as once, few, many or a class for expanded clones.

J gene | V gene | D gene | clone size | CDR3 DNA | CDR3 protein
TRBJ2-1 | TRBV30 | TRBD2 | - | TGTGCCTGGAGCTGGACTAGCGGGGAGCAGTTCTTC | CAWSWTSGEQFF
TRBJ1-1 | TRBV28 | - | - | TGTGCCAGCAGTTTACTCGGGGACTTGAACACTGAAGCTTTCTTT | CASSLLGDLNTEAFF
TRBJ1-6 | TRBV9 | TRBD1 | few | TGTGCCAGCAGCGCGGGACAGGGGCCCCCATATAATTCACCCCTCCACTTT | CASSAGQGPPYNSPLHF
TRBJ1-5 | TRBV18 | - | - | TGTGCCAGCTCACCGGAGGGGATGAGCCAGCCCCAGCATTTT | CASSPEGMSQPQHF
TRBJ1-4 | TRBV6-5 | - | - | TGTGCCAGCAGGGACACGGGGGGAAATGAAAAACTGTTTTTT | CASRDTGGNEKLFF
TRBJ1-3 | TRBV11-2 | - | - | TGTGCCAGCAGCTTAAGGGGTTCCATCGGAAACACCATATATTTT | CASSLRGSIGNTIYF
TRBJ1-2 | TRBV12-3/TRBV12-4 | - | - | TGTGCCAGCAGCAGTATCCAACGCGGCTACACCTTC | CASSSIQRGYTF
TRBJ2-3 | TRBV7-8 | TRBD2 | - | TGTGCCAGCAGTTTACTAGCGGCTAGCACAGATACGCAGTATTTT | CASSLLAASTDTQYF
TRBJ2-2 | TRBV2 | TRBD1 | - | TGTGCCAGCACACGCGGGACAGGGGCCCTCCGGGGCGGGGAGCTGTTTTTT | CASTRGTGALRGGELFF
TRBJ1-2 | TRBV7-9 | TRBD1 | - | TGTGCCAGCCGACGGGACAGCGATACCCTGAAGGGCTACACCTTC | CASRRDSDTLKGYTF
TRBJ2-6 | TRBV19 | - | few | TGTGCCAGTAGTCCGAGCGACCGGGGAGGGGCCAACGTCCTGACTTTC | CASSPSDRGGANVLTF
TRBJ1-1 | TRBV5-6 | - | - | TGTGCCAGCAGCTTGGCTGCAGGGTGGAGTGAAGCTTTCTTT | CASSLAAGWSEAFF
TRBJ2-3 | TRBV7-2 | TRBD2 | - | TGTGCCAGCAGCTTAGTGGGAGCCGGGGGGGGAGCGGATACGCAGTATTTT | CASSLVGAGGGADTQYF
TRBJ1-5 | TRBV7-9 | TRBD1 | once | TGTGCCAGCAGCTTAACCGGGACAGGGGACAATCAGCCCCAGCATTTT | CASSLTGTGDNQPQHF
TRBJ2-1 | TRBV19 | - | - | TGTGCCAGTAGTCAAGATCTCGTTTTGAGCGGCCCCAGCTACAATGAGCAGTTCTTC | CASSQDLVLSGPSYNEQFF